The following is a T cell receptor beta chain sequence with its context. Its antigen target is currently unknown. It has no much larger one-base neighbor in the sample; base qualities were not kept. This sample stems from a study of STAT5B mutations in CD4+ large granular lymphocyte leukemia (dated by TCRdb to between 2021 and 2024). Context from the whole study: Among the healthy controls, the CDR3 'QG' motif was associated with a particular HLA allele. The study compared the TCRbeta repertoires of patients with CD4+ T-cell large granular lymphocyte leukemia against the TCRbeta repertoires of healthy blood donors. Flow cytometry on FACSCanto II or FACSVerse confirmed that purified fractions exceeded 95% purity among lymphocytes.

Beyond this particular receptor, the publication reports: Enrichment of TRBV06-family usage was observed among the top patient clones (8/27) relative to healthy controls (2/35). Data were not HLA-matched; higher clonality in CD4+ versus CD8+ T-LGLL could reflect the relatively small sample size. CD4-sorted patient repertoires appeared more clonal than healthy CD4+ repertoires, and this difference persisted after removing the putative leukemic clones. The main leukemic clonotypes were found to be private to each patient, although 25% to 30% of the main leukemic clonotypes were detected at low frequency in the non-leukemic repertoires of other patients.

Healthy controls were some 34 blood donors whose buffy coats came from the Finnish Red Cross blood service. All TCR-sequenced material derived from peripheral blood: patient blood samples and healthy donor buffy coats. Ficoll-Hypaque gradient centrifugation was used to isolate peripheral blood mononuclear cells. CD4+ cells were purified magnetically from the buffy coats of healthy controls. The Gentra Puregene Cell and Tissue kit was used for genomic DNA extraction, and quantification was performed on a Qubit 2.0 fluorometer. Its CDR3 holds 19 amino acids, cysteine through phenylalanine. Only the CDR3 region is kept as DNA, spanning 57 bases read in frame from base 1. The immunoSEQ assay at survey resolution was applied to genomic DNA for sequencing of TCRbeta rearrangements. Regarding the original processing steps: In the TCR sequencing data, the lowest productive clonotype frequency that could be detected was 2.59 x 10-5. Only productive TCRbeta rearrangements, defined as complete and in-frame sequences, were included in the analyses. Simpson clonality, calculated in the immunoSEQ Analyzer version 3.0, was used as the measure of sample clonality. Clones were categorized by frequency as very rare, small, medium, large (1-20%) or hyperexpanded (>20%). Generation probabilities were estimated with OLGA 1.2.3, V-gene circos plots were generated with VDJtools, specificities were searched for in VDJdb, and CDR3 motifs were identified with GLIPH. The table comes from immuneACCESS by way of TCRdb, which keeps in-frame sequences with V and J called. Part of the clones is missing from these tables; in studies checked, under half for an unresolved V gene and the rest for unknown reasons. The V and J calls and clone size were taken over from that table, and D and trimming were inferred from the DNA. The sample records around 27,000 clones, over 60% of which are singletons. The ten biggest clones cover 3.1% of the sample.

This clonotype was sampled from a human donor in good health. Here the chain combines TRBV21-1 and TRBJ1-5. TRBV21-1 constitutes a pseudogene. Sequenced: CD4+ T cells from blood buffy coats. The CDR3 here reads CASSILTGTRSGGNQPQHF. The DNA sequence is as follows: TGTGCCAGCAGCATTCTGACGGGAACAAGATCGGGGGGAAATCAGCCCCAGCATTTT.